The clone carrying this TCR beta chain was recorded many times. Its specificity is not known. MiXCR was run by TCRdb on the 5' RACE reads, yielding one entry per CDR3 protein. This table has under 300,000 distinct CDR3 sequences, around 7.8% appearing once. This sample stems from a study of CD8 T cells in ankylosing spondylitis. Findings and limits, study-wide: Matched synovial fluid from ankylosing spondylitis patients was reported to be enriched for disease-linked clones.

V lost 5 bases and J lost 4; bases outside the gene matches: 2. Per the germline V gene, CDR1 is SGHAT and CDR2 is FQNNGV. The CDR3 has 13 residues. This chain joins TRBV11-2 and TRBJ2-1; 7 nucleotides align to TRBD2. The sequence derives from a male donor with ankylosing spondylitis or in good health (not recorded which). Input material: blood, either unsorted or a sorted T cell fraction (not recorded which). The chain's CDR3 is CASSRGLYNEQFF. The CDR3 DNA reads TGTGCCAGCAGCCGGGGACTATACAATGAGCAGTTCTTC.